Listed below are T cell receptor beta chains from one sample, sequenced in a study of blood T cell repertoires in COVID-19. Profiling relied on immunoSEQ multiplex PCR, and the TCRdb table lists in-frame clones only, not all of them. Here the sample spans over 150,000 clones, roughly 92% being singletons. Sequencing was carried out using peripheral blood. The receptors come from a man aged 25-45 years with COVID-19, enrolled during active disease. The CDR3 runs from the conserved cysteine through the conserved F or W. The D gene is left open where the match is weak. A clone size is listed for some rows: how often the clone was seen (once, few, many), or a class if it is expanded.

d_call clone_size j_call v_call cdr3_length cdr3_aa cdr3_nt
NA NA TRBJ1-4 TRBV2 14 CASRPGLRGEKLFF TGTGCCAGCAGACCGGGATTGAGGGGGGAAAAACTGTTTTTT
TRBD2 NA TRBJ2-1 TRBV7-6 15 CASSLAGEGLDEQFF TGTGCCAGCAGCTTAGCGGGGGAGGGGTTGGATGAGCAGTTCTTC
TRBD1 NA TRBJ1-3 TRBV10-3 15 CAISESTTGTNTIYF TGTGCCATCAGTGAGTCGACGACAGGGACAAACACCATATATTTT
NA NA TRBJ1-1 TRBV5-1 15 CASSLGPSKNTEAFF TGCGCCAGCAGCTTGGGGCCCTCCAAGAACACTGAAGCTTTCTTT
TRBD1 NA TRBJ2-1 TRBV3-1/TRBV3-2 14 CASSPSTGAGEQFF TGTGCCAGCAGTCCCTCGACAGGGGCAGGTGAGCAGTTCTTC
NA NA TRBJ1-1 TRBV5-4 15 CASSLPGERDTEAFF TGTGCCAGCAGCTTGCCAGGGGAGAGGGACACTGAAGCTTTCTTT
NA NA TRBJ1-4 TRBV19 13 CASSGDFNEKLFF TGTGCCAGTAGTGGGGACTTTAATGAAAAACTGTTTTTT
NA NA TRBJ1-5 TRBV5-5 15 CASSLIQGSNQPQHF TGTGCCAGCAGCTTGATTCAGGGTAGCAATCAGCCCCAGCATTTT
NA NA TRBJ1-3 TRBV5-1 14 CASSFVGSGNTIYF TGCGCCAGCAGCTTCGTCGGCTCTGGAAACACCATATATTTT
TRBD1 few TRBJ2-7 TRBV3-1/TRBV3-2 15 CASSQGTGGPYEQYF TGTGCCAGCAGCCAAGGGACAGGGGGCCCCTACGAGCAGTACTTC
TRBD1 NA TRBJ1-6 TRBV6-5 14 CASRRQGWDSPLHF TGTGCCAGCAGGAGACAGGGGTGGGATTCACCCCTCCACTTT
NA NA TRBJ1-2 TRBV6-1 12 CASSEYGGGYTF TGTGCCAGCAGTGAATATGGGGGCGGCTACACCTTC
TRBD1 NA TRBJ2-3 TRBV4-1 18 CASSLKPKGGQGTDTQYF TGCGCCAGCAGCCTTAAACCGAAGGGCGGACAGGGCACAGATACGCAGTATTTT
NA NA TRBJ2-3 TRBV19 15 CASSTLLGAPDTQYF TGTGCCAGTAGTACCCTCTTAGGGGCCCCCGATACGCAGTATTTT
TRBD2 NA TRBJ2-3 TRBV9 13 CASKRGTTDTQYF TGTGCCAGCAAGCGGGGTACCACAGATACGCAGTATTTT
NA NA TRBJ1-4 TRBV3-1/TRBV3-2 19 CASRLTLGGVSSSGEKLFF TGTGCCAGCCGCCTAACCCTTGGGGGGGTCTCGTCTAGCGGAGAAAAACTGTTTTTT
NA NA TRBJ2-5 TRBV5-5 15 CASSLANGDRETQYF TGTGCCAGCAGCTTGGCCAACGGGGATCGAGAGACCCAGTACTTC
NA NA TRBJ1-5 TRBV19 16 CASSIPGVGGNQPQHF TGTGCCAGTAGTATACCAGGGGTGGGGGGCAATCAGCCCCAGCATTTT
NA NA TRBJ1-2 TRBV6-5 16 CASSYSVQGPNYGYTF TGTGCCAGCAGTTACTCGGTCCAGGGGCCTAACTATGGCTACACCTTC